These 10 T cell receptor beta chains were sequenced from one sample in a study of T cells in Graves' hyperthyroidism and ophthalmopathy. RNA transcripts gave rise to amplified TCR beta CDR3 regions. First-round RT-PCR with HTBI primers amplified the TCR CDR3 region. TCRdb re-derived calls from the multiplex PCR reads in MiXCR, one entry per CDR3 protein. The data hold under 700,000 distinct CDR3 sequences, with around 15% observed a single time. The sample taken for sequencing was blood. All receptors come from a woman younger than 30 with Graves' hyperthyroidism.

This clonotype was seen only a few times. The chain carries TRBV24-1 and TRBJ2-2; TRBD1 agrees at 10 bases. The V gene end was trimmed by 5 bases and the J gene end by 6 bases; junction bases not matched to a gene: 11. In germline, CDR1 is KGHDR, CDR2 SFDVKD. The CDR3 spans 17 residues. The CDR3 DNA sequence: TGTGCCACCAGTGGATACCGGGACAGGGGAATGTCCGGGGAGCTGTTTTTT. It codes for CATSGYRDRGMSGELFF.

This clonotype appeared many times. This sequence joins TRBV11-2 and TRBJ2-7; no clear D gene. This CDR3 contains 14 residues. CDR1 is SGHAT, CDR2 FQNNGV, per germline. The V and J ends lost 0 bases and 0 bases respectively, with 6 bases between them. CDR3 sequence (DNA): TGTGCCAGCAGCTTAGAAGTTCACTCCTACGAGCAGTACTTC. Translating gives CASSLEVHSYEQYF.

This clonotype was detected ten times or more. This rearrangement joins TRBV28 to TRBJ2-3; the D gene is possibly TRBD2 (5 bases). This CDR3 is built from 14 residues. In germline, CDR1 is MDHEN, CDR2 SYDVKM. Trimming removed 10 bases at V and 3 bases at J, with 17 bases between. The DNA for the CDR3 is TGTGCCACCCTGGGAGAAACCCTTACAGATACGCAGTATTTT. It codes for CATLGETLTDTQYF.

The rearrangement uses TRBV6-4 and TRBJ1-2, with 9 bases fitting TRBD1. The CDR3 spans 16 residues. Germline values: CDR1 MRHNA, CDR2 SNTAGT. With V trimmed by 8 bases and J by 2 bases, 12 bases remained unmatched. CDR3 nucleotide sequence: TGTGCCAGCCCGCCGGGACAGGGACCTGAGAACTATGGCTACACCTTC. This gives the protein CASPPGQGPENYGYTF.

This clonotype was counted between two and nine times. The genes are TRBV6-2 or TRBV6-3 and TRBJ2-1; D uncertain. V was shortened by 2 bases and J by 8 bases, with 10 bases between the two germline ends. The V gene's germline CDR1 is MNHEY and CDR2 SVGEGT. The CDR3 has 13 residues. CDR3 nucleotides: TGTGCCAGCAGTTACCCAGGAGACGATGAGCAGTTCTTC. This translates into CASSYPGDDEQFF.

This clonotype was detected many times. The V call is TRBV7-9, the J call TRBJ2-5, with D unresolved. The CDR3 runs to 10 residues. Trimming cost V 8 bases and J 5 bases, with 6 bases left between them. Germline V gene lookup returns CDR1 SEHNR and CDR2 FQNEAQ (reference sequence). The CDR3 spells CASEMETQYF. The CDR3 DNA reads TGTGCCAGCGAAATGGAGACCCAGTACTTC.

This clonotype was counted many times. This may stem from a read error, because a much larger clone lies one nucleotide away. CDR3 sequence (DNA): TGTGCCAGCAGCCAAGATCCGGGAGGGTCCTACAATGAGCAGTTCTTC. Its translation is CASSQDPGGSYNEQFF. The chain joins TRBV4-2 to TRBJ2-1, with 8 bases fitting TRBD2. Germline CDR1 LGHNA, CDR2 YNFKEQ. The CDR3 sequence is 16 residues long. V lost 0 bases, J lost 1 base, and 2 bases stayed unmatched.

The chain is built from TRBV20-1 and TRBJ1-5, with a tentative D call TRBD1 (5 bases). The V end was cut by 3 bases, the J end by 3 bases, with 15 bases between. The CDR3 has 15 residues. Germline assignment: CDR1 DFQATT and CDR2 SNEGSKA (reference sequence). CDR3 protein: CSASPRRVSNQPQHF. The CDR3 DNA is TGCAGTGCTAGCCCCCGCAGGGTTTCCAATCAGCCCCAGCATTTT.

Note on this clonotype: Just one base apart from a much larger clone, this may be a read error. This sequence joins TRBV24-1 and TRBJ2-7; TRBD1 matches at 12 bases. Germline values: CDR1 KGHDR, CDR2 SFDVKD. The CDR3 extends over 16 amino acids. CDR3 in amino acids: CATSDPGTGGRNEQCF. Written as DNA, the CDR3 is TGTGCCACCAGTGATCCCGGGACAGGGGGCAGGAACGAGCAGTGCTTC.

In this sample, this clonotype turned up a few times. CDR3 loop: CASSDLVSDQPQHF. CDR3 DNA: TGTGCCAGCAGTGACCTGGTTTCGGATCAGCCCCAGCATTTT. The chain is built from TRBV2 and TRBJ1-5; D remains ambiguous. CDR3 length: 14 amino acids. CDR1 is SNHLY, CDR2 FYNNEI, per germline. V lost 3 bases, J lost 5 bases, and 11 bases lay in between.